The text below deals with one TCR beta chain. Its cognate antigen is unknown. TCRdb reprocessed the RACE reads with MiXCR, giving one entry per CDR3 protein. The sample has about 140,000 distinct CDR3 sequences, 12% seen once. The data derive from a study of human T cells and chemical hapten exposure. Overall study: Patch testing was performed with 0.01% DPC on the upper back, with reading at 6 days.

Described time point: patch test 2, 6 weeks after DPC sensitization. This sample's treatment: therapeutic diphenylcyclopropenone sensitization with weekly scalp DPC. The V and J ends lost 3 bases and 2 bases, in that order; junction bases with no gene match: 2. The CDR3 covers 15 residues. Looked up from germline, CDR1 is SGHTA and CDR2 is FQGTGA. Study-level findings and limits: After DPC sensitization, TCRs above 1 in 1000 frequency showed no change.

Specimen: whole blood, collected in connection with sensitization to the hapten diphenylcyclopropenone (DPC). This receptor was identified in a woman between 45 and 65 years old with alopecia areata. Some clones in this sample may be carry-over from other donors' samples. The chain employs TRBV7-3 and TRBJ2-1; 9 bases line up with TRBD2. The CDR3 here is CASSFSGSAYNEQFF. As DNA, the CDR3 is TGTGCCAGCAGCTTTAGCGGGAGTGCCTACAATGAGCAGTTCTTC.